This TCR beta chain came from a study of T cell responses to AZD1222 COVID-19 vaccine. V was pared by 9 bases and J by 0 bases, with 18 bases between. This CDR3 contains 15 residues. Looked up from germline, CDR1 is MNHEY and CDR2 is SMNVEV (reference sequence). Some clones are missing from TCRdb's copy, which holds only in-frame ones; the method was immunoSEQ multiplex PCR. Here the sample spans about 100,000 clones, about 94% being singletons. The sequences come from peripheral blood, collected on day 0 of AZD1222 vaccination. The receptor was derived from an adult in good health. The chain couples TRBV27 to TRBJ2-7; TRBD2 might be the D (6 bases). Here the CDR3 reads CASSTRGAASYEQYF. CDR3 nucleotides: TGTGCCAGTTCGACTAGGGGAGCGGCCTCCTACGAGCAGTACTTC.